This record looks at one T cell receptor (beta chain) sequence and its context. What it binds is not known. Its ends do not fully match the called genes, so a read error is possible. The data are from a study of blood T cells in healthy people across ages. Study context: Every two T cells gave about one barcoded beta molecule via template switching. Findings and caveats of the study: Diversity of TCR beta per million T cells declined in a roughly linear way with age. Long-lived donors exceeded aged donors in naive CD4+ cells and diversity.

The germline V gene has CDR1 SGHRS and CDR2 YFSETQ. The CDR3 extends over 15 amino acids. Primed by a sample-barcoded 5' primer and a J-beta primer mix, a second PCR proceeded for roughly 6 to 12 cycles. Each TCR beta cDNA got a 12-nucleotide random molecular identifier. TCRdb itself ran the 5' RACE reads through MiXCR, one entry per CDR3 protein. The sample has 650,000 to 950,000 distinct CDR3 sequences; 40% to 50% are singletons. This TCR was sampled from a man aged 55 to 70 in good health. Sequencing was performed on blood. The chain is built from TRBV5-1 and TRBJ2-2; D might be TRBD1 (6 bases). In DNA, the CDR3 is TGCTCCAGCAGCTTCGGGACAACGAACACCGGGGAGCTGTTTTTT. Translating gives CSSSFGTTNTGELFF.